This T cell receptor (beta chain) derives from a study of OX40 agonist ivuxolimab in advanced cancers. Study-level background: Every 2 weeks, ivuxolimab was infused into the patients intravenously at between 0.01 and 10 mg/kg. Checkpoint inhibitors had been given previously to roughly 40% of patients.

As to this clone: The antigen is not known.

Whole-study findings and limits: The antigens recognized by the expanded peripheral T cells, that is their antigen specificity, were not determined.

The assay was immunoSEQ multiplex PCR, and TCRdb's table has in-frame clones only and misses some. The table shows 89,000 or so clones, with about 89% occurring only once. Trimming took off 0 bases at V and 3 bases at J, with 11 bases between the two ends. This CDR3 contains 15 residues. CDR1 is LGHNA and CDR2 is YNFKEQ in the germline V gene. The receptor was derived from an adult with an advanced solid tumor such as melanoma, head and neck, liver or kidney cancer. The V gene is TRBV4-2, the J gene TRBJ1-2; D may be TRBD1 (5 bases). This specimen was CD4+ or CD8+ T cells sorted from blood, taken in a trial of the OX40 agonist ivuxolimab. CDR3 loop: CASSQDRGEDYGYTF. DNA of the CDR3: TGTGCCAGCAGCCAAGATCGGGGGGAGGACTATGGCTACACCTTC.